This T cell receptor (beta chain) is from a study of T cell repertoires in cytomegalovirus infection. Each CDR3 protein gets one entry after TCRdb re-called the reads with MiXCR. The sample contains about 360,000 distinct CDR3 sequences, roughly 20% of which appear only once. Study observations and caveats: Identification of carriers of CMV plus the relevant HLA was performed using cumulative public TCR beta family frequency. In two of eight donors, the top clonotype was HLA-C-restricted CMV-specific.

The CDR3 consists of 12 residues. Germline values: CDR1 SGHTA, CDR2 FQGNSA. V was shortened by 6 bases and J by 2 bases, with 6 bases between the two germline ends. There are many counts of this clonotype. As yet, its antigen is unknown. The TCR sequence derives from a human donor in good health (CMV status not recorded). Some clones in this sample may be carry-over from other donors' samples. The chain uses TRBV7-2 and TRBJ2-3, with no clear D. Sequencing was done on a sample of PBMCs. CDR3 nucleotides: TGTGCCAGCAGAACTGACACAGATACGCAGTATTTT. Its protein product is CASRTDTDTQYF.